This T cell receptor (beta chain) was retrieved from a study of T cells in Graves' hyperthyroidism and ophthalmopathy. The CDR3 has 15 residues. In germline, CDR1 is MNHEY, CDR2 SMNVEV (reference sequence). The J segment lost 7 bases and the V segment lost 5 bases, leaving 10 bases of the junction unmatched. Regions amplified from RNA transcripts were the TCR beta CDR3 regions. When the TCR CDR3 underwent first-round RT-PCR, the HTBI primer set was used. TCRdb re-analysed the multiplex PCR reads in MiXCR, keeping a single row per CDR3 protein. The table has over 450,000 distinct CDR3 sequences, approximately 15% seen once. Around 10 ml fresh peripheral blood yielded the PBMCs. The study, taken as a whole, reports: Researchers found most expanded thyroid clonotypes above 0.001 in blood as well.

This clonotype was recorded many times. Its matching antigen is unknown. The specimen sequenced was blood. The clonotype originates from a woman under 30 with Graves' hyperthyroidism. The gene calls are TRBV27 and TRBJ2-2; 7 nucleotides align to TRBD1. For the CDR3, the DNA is TGTGCCAGCAGTCTAACAGGGGTATGGGTCGGGGAGCTGTTTTTT. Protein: CASSLTGVWVGELFF.